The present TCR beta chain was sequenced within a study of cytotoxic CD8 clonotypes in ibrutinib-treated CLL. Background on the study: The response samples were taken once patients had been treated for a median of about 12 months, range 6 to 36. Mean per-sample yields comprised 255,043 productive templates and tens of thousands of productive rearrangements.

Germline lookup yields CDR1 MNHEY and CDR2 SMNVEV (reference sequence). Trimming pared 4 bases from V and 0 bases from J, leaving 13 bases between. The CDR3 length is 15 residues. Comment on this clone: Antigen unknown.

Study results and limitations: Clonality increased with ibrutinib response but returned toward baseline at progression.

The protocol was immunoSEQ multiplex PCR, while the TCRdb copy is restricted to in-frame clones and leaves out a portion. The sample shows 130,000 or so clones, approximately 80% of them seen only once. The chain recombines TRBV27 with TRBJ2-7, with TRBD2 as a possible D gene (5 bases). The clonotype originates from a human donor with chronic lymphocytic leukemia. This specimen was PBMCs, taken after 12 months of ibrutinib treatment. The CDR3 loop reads CASSSPGISSYEQYF. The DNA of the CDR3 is TGTGCCAGCAGTTCGCCGGGGATTAGCTCCTACGAGCAGTACTTC.